This T cell receptor (beta chain) emerged from a study of CD8+ T cells in alopecia areata. Looking at the study overall: In an open-label trial, patients got 5 to 10 mg tofacitinib twice daily.

Once RNA had been extracted, it was reverse transcribed into cDNA to act as the sequencing template. Sequenced by immunoSEQ multiplex PCR; TCRdb stores in-frame clones only, minus some. In the table there are some 170,000 clones, roughly 63% of which are singletons. This clone was detected only a few times. The germline gives CDR1 SQVTM, CDR2 ANQGSEA. V lost 6 bases to trimming and J lost 2 bases; unmatched junction nucleotides: 7. The CDR3 spans 14 residues. This chain joins TRBV29-1 and TRBJ2-3; TRBD1 matches at 8 bases. This sample comprised CD4+ T cells sorted from blood, obtained at week 0. The sequence derives from a human donor with alopecia areata. The CDR3 is CSVRRDRNTDTQYF. The CDR3 bases are TGCAGCGTCCGCCGGGACAGGAACACAGATACGCAGTATTTT.